Shown below are 27 T cell receptor beta chains from a single sample sequenced in a study of shared clonotypes between healthy human individuals. Sequencing used immunoSEQ multiplex PCR; TCRdb keeps in-frame clones, though not all of them. Among about 490,000 clones listed, more than 65% were seen once. Sequencing was carried out using PBMCs. The receptors were sampled from a woman in her thirties or forties in good health. Some clones in this sample may be carry-over from other donors' samples.

This chain joins TRBV2 and TRBJ1-5; D gene uncertain. Germline lookup yields CDR1 SNHLY and CDR2 FYNNEI. The CDR3 has 17 amino acids. Trimming cost V 7 bases and J 2 bases, with 21 bases left between them. CDR3 sequence (DNA): TGTGCCAGCACGGCCGCGGACGGTGATTCGGGCAATCAGCCCCAGCATTTT. Protein: CASTAADGDSGNQPQHF.

This chain connects TRBV5-4 to TRBJ1-3, with D possibly being TRBD1 (6 bases). This CDR3 spans 16 amino acids. V was shortened by 4 bases and J by 0 bases, with 14 bases between the two germline ends. Germline V lookup: CDR1 SGHNT, CDR2 YYREEE (reference sequence). The CDR3 nucleotides read TGTGCCAGCAGCAGTGGGGGGGCGAACTCTGGAAACACCATATATTTT. It codes for CASSSGGANSGNTIYF.

Comment on this clone: This likely traces to a read error, being one base from a far larger clone. V gene TRBV4-1 combines with J gene TRBJ2-1; 10 bases fit TRBD2. The germline gives CDR1 MGHRA, CDR2 YSYEKL. J was trimmed by 3 bases and V by 4 bases; bases with no gene match: 6. The length of the CDR3 is 16 residues. The CDR3 loop reads CASSLTLAGNYNEQFF. In DNA, the CDR3 is TGCGCCAGCAGCCTGACACTAGCGGGGAACTACAATGAGCAGTTCTTC.

As for this clone: A read error is the likely source, as a far larger clone sits one nucleotide away. V and J are TRBV15 and TRBJ1-2; 8 nucleotides line up with TRBD1. This CDR3 spans 16 amino acids. Germline values: CDR1 LNHNV, CDR2 YYDKDF (reference sequence). Trimming removed 0 bases from V and 6 bases from J; junction bases left unmatched: 9. CDR3 residues: CATSRDLRTGYNGYTF. The CDR3 DNA reads as TGTGCCACCAGCAGAGATCTTAGGACAGGGTATAATGGCTACACCTTC.

The gene calls are TRBV7-2 and TRBJ2-5; D is unclear. Trimming took off 1 base at V and 2 bases at J, with 8 bases between the two ends. Germline CDR1 and CDR2: SGHTA and FQGNSA. This CDR3 has 14 amino acids. The CDR3 bases are TGTGCCAGCAGCTTAGTTCTAGGGCAAGAGACCCAGTACTTC. It is translated as CASSLVLGQETQYF.

This chain links TRBV7-9 with TRBJ2-5, with 13 bases matching TRBD2. Germline-derived CDR1 and CDR2 are SEHNR and FQNEAQ (reference sequence). V was clipped by 5 bases and J by 5 bases; unmatched bases: 5. The CDR3 spans 15 residues. For the CDR3, the DNA is TGTGCCAGCAGCCGCATGACTAGCGGGAGGGAGACCCAGTACTTC. This gives the protein CASSRMTSGRETQYF.

In regard to this clone: The sample holds other DNA sequences that translate to the same CDR3. V usage is TRBV2 and J usage is TRBJ1-5; no reliable D call. CDR3 length equals 13 residues. Germline CDR1 is SNHLY and CDR2 is FYNNEI. The V end was cut by 2 bases, the J end by 0 bases, with 2 bases between. The CDR3 is CASSEFSNQPQHF. The CDR3 DNA reads TGTGCCAGCAGTGAATTTAGCAATCAGCCCCAGCATTTT.

V and J are TRBV30 and TRBJ2-7; TRBD2 aligns across 7 bases. The DNA end is a closer match to TRBJ2-5, so the J assignment may be wrong. The CDR3 spans 13 residues. Germline values: CDR1 GTSNPN, CDR2 SVGIG (reference sequence). CDR3 bases: TGTGCCTGGAGTGCGCCAGCGGGGGAGACCCAGTACTTC. This encodes CAWSAPAGETQYF.

This chain joins TRBV7-9 and TRBJ2-5; D is uncertain. V was trimmed by 2 bases and J by 2 bases, leaving 9 bases between them. The germline V gene has CDR1 SEHNR and CDR2 FQNEAQ (reference sequence). This CDR3 region has 14 residues. This chain's CDR3 is CASSLHTLQETQYF. CDR3 sequence (DNA): TGTGCCAGCAGCTTACACACCCTGCAAGAGACCCAGTACTTC.

In this sample, this clone turned up a few times. A read error is likely here: a far larger clone is one base away. This sequence joins TRBV30 and TRBJ1-3, with D unclear. Germline assignment: CDR1 GTSNPN and CDR2 SVGIG (reference sequence). The CDR3 is made up of 13 amino acids. In nucleotides, the CDR3 is TGTGCCTGGCACATATTCTCTGGAGACACCATATATTTT. Translated: CAWHIFSGDTIYF.

This clone was seen a handful of times. The V and J genes are TRBV5-1 and TRBJ2-7, with TRBD2 matching 7 bases. The V gene's germline CDR1 is SGHRS and CDR2 YFSETQ. The trim removed 4 bases at V and 5 bases at J, leaving 9 bases unmatched. The CDR3 is made up of 14 amino acids. The CDR3 here is CASSNFGAGDEQYF. CDR3 nucleotide sequence: TGCGCCAGCAGCAACTTCGGGGCGGGAGACGAGCAGTACTTC. Using reference TRBV5-1 and TRBJ2-7 for the parts outside the CDR3, the full variable domain is KAGVTQTPRYLIKTRGQQVTLSCSPISGHRSVSWYQQTPGQGLQFLFEYFSETQRNKGNFPGRFSGRQFSNSRSEMNVSTLELGDSALYLCASSNFGAGDEQYFGPGTRLTVT.

This clone showed up just a few times. The genes are TRBV27 and TRBJ1-1, with D maybe TRBD1 (5 bases). The V and J ends lost 6 bases and 7 bases respectively, with 12 bases between them. The germline gives CDR1 MNHEY, CDR2 SMNVEV (reference sequence). This CDR3 has 12 residues. The CDR3 DNA sequence: TGTGCCAGCAGCCTCAGGGTGGGTGAAGCTTTCTTT. Protein product: CASSLRVGEAFF.

Regarding this clone: This sequence is one base from a far larger clone and is likely a read error. The identical CDR3 is also encoded by other nucleotide sequences in the sample. The V call is TRBV6-1, the J call TRBJ1-4, with TRBD1 matching 8 bases. Germline-derived CDR1 and CDR2 are MNHNS and SASEGT. The CDR3 is 16 amino acids. The ends lost 3 bases at V and 11 bases at J; junction bases unmatched: 14. The CDR3 here is CASSEGKGTGGEKLFF. CDR3 nucleotide sequence: TGTGCCAGCAGTGAGGGAAAGGGGACAGGTGGTGAGAAACTGTTTTTT.

The chain has TRBV7-6 and TRBJ2-6; D possibly corresponds to TRBD1 (6 bases). Per germline, CDR1 SGHVS and CDR2 FNYEAQ. CDR3 size: 18 residues. V gave up 4 bases and J gave up 0 bases, with 16 bases separating them. CDR3 DNA: TGTGCCAGCAGCTCAGTCCCGGGACAAGACTCTGGGGCCAACGTCCTGACTTTC. Translating gives CASSSVPGQDSGANVLTF.

The chain uses TRBV28 and TRBJ2-1; D perhaps matches TRBD2 (7 bases). CDR3 length: 15 residues. The V end lost 6 bases, the J end lost 3 bases, and 15 bases lay between the germline ends. Looked up from germline, CDR1 is MDHEN and CDR2 is SYDVKM. The CDR3 protein is CASRWGAGDYNEQFF. CDR3 DNA sequence: TGTGCCAGCAGGTGGGGGGCGGGAGACTACAATGAGCAGTTCTTC.

This chain links TRBV6-5 with TRBJ1-1, with a weak D call TRBD1 (5 bases). The CDR3 sequence is 14 residues long. Germline loops: CDR1 MNHEY, CDR2 SVGAGI. The V end was cut by 5 bases, the J end by 0 bases, with 10 bases between. The CDR3 bases are TGTGCCAGCAGTAACAGGCGAATGAACACTGAAGCTTTCTTT. This codes for CASSNRRMNTEAFF.

This sequence joins TRBV28 and TRBJ2-7; D may correspond to TRBD1 or TRBD2 (6 bases each). The CDR3 runs 14 residues. Trimming removed 6 bases from V and 4 bases from J, with 16 bases in between. Germline V gene sequence: CDR1 MDHEN, CDR2 SYDVKM. The CDR3 nucleotides read TGTGCCAGCAGGCGGTCGGGGGCTCCTTACGAGCAGTACTTC. This sequence encodes CASRRSGAPYEQYF.

V usage is TRBV28 and J usage is TRBJ1-2; 7 bases fit TRBD1. J gave up 6 bases and V 5 bases, and 6 bases lay outside the gene matches. From germline, CDR1 is MDHEN and CDR2 SYDVKM. This CDR3 is 13 amino acids long. CDR3 protein: CASSLTGSDGYTF. CDR3 DNA: TGTGCCAGCAGTCTGACAGGGTCCGATGGCTACACCTTC.

The rearrangement joins TRBV11-2 to TRBJ2-1, with TRBD1 as a possible D gene (5 bases). Trimming left V 1 base short and J 7 bases short, with 8 bases between. CDR1 and CDR2 from the germline V gene are SGHAT and FQNNGV. This CDR3 contains 13 residues. CDR3 in amino acids: CASSLGRVNEQFF. In nucleotides, the CDR3 is TGTGCCAGCAGCTTAGGCAGGGTGAATGAGCAGTTCTTC.

Remarks on this clone: A far larger clone is one base from this, pointing to a likely read error. The chain carries TRBV2 and TRBJ2-3; D may be TRBD2 (5 bases). The CDR3 length is 13 residues. Germline CDR1 SNHLY, CDR2 FYNNEI. CDR3 in amino acids: CDSGDRNTDTQYF. The DNA of the CDR3 is TGTGACAGCGGAGACCGAAACACAGATACGCAGTATTTT. The whole variable domain, filled in from reference TRBV2 and TRBJ2-3, reads EPEVTQTPSHQVTQMGQEVILRCVPISNHLYFYWYRQILGQKVEFLVSFYNNEISEKSEIFDDQFSVERPDGSNFTLKIRSTKLEDSAMYFCDSGDRNTDTQYFGPGTRLTVL.

This clone was seen a handful of times. The chain combines TRBV5-1 with TRBJ2-3, with D tentatively TRBD2 (6 bases). The CDR3 is 15 residues long. Germline V lookup: CDR1 SGHRS, CDR2 YFSETQ. Between the trimmed V and J ends, which lost 4 bases and 5 bases, there was a span of 17 bases. CDR3 protein: CASSPAGRIGDTQYF. CDR3 bases: TGCGCCAGCAGCCCGGCGGGGCGGATCGGAGATACGCAGTATTTT.

With regard to this clone: A far larger clone differs by one base, so this is likely a read error. This rearrangement joins TRBV15 to TRBJ2-7; weak D call: TRBD1 (5 bases). The ends were cut back, 6 bases at V and 0 bases at J, with 21 bases in the middle. The germline CDR1 and CDR2 sequences are LNHNV and YYDKDF (reference sequence). CDR3 length: 17 amino acids. The CDR3 nucleotides read TGTGCCACCAGTCCTAACCCCCCAGGGTGCAACTCCTACGAGCAGTACTTC. Translated: CATSPNPPGCNSYEQYF. Using reference TRBV15 and TRBJ2-7 for the parts outside the CDR3, the full variable domain is DAMVIQNPRYQVTQFGKPVTLSCSQTLNHNVMYWYQQKSSQAPKLLFHYYDKDFNNEADTPDNFQSRRPNTSFCFLDIRSPGLGDTAMYLCATSPNPPGCNSYEQYFGPGTRLTVT.

The CDR3 bases are TGTGCCAGCAGCCGGGACCCTAACTATAATTCACCCCTCCACTTT. It yields the protein CASSRDPNYNSPLHF. The genes are TRBV7-9 and TRBJ1-6; D may be TRBD1 (5 bases). The CDR3 extends over 15 amino acids. Trimming pared 5 bases from V and 3 bases from J, leaving 11 bases between. Germline V gives CDR1 SEHNR, CDR2 FQNEAQ (reference sequence).

The chain employs TRBV5-1 and TRBJ1-2; no definite D call. Germline assignment: CDR1 SGHRS and CDR2 YFSETQ. This CDR3 contains 14 residues. The ends were cut back, 0 bases at V and 1 base at J, with 7 bases in the middle. The CDR3 loop is CASSLGGLNYGYTF. CDR3 sequence (DNA): TGCGCCAGCAGCTTGGGCGGACTTAACTATGGCTACACCTTC.

V gene TRBV18 combines with J gene TRBJ1-1; 9 bases match TRBD1. The ends lost 3 bases at V and 4 bases at J; junction bases unmatched: 9. The CDR3 sequence is 16 residues long. Germline V lookup: CDR1 KGHSH, CDR2 LQKENI. The CDR3 DNA reads TGTGCCAGCTCACCCACAGGGGGCTCAGGGGGCACTGAAGCTTTCTTT. This gives the protein CASSPTGGSGGTEAFF.

This clone was recorded only once. A far larger clone lies a single base away; this is likely a read error. Additional DNA sequences in this sample encode the identical CDR3. The rearrangement links TRBV2 to TRBJ2-7; D is possibly TRBD1 (5 bases). Germline CDR1 reads SNHLY; CDR2 reads FYNNEI. CDR3 length: 14 amino acids. V lost 7 bases and J 6 bases, leaving 19 bases between the germline ends. The CDR3: CASTRLQGALEQYF. The CDR3, as DNA: TGTGCCAGCACGAGACTCCAGGGTGCTCTCGAGCAGTACTTC.

The table lists this clone with a few counts. J is TRBJ1-3 and V is TRBV29-1; possible D gene TRBD1, 6 bases. The CDR3 has 13 amino acids. Trimming pared 7 bases from V and 4 bases from J, leaving 14 bases between. CDR1 SQVTM and CDR2 ANQGSEA come from the germline V gene. The CDR3 DNA reads TGCAGCGCGGCAACAGGGCCCGGAAACACCATATATTTT. Its translation is CSAATGPGNTIYF.